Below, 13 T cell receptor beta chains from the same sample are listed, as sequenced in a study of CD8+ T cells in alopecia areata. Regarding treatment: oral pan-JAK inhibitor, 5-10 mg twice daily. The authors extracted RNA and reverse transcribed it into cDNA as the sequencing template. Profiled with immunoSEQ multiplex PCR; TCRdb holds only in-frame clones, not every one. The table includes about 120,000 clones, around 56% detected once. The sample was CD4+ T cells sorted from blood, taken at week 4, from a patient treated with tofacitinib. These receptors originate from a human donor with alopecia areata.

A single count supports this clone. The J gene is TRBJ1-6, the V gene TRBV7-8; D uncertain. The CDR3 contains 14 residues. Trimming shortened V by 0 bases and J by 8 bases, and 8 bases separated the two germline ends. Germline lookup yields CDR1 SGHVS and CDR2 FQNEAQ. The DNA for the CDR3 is TGTGCCAGCAGCTTAGCGTGGGAGGATTCACCCCTCCACTTT. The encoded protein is CASSLAWEDSPLHF.

The CDR3 spells CASSLENGKEYF. The DNA for the CDR3 is TGTGCCAGCAGCTTAGAAAACGGAAAGGAGTACTTC. V is TRBV7-9 and J is TRBJ2-7, with D hard to call. V was shortened by 1 base and J by 11 bases, with 12 bases between the two germline ends. CDR1 and CDR2 (germline): SEHNR, FQNEAQ (reference sequence). The CDR3 runs to 12 residues.

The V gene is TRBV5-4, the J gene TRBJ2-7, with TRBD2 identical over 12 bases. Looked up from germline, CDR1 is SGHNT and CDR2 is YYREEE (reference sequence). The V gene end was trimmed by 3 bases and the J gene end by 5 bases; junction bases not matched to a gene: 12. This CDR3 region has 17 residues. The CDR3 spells CASSYVLLAGGPNEQYF. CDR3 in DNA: TGTGCCAGCAGCTATGTCCTTCTAGCGGGGGGGCCAAACGAGCAGTACTTC.

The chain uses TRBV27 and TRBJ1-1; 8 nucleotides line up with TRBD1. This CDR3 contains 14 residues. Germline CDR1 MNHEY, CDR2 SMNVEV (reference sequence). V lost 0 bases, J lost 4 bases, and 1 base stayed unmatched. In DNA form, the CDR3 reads TGTGCCAGCAGTTTATCCAGGGGGCGCACTGAAGCTTTCTTT. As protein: CASSLSRGRTEAFF.

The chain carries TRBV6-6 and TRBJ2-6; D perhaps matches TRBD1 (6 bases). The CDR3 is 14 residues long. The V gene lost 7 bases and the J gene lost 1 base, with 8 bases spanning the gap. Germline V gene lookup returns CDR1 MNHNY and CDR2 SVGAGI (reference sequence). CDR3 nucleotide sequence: TGTGCCAGCATGGACAGTTCTGGGGCCAACGTCCTGACTTTC. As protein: CASMDSSGANVLTF.

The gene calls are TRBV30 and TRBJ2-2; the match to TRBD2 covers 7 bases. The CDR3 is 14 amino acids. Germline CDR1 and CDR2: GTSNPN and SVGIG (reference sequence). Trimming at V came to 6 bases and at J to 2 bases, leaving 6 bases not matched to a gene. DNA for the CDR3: TGTGCCTGCCGGACTAGTTTTAACACCGGGGAGCTGTTTTTT. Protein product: CACRTSFNTGELFF. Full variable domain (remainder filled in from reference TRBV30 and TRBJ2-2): SQTIHQWPATLVQPVGSPLSLECTVEGTSNPNLYWYRQAAGRGLQLLFYSVGIGQISSEVPQNLSASRPQDRQFILSSKKLLLSDSGFYLCACRTSFNTGELFFGEGSRLTVL.

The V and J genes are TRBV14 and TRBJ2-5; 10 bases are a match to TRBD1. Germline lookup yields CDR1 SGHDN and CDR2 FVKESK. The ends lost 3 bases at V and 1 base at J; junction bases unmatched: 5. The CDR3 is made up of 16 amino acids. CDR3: CASSHGDRGSQETQYF. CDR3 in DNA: TGTGCCAGCAGCCATGGGGACAGGGGTAGCCAAGAGACCCAGTACTTC.

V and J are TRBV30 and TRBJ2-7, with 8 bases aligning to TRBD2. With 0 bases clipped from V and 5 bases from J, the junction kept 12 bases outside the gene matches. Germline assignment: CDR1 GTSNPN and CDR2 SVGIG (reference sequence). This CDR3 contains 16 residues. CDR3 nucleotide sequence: TGTGCCTGGAGTGTAAGGGGCGGGAGGACCCCCGACGAGCAGTACTTC. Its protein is CAWSVRGGRTPDEQYF.

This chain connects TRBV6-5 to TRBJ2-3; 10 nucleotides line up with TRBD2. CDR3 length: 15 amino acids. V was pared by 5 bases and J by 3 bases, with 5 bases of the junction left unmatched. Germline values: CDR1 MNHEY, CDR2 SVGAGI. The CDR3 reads CASSPGLAATDTQYF. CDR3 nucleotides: TGTGCCAGCAGTCCCGGACTAGCGGCTACAGATACGCAGTATTTT.

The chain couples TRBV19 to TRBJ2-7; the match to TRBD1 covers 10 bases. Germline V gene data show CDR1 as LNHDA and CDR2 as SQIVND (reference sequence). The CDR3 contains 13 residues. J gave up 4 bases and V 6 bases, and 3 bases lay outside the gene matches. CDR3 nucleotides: TGTGCCAGTAGCCGGGACAGGGGATACGAGCAGTACTTC. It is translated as CASSRDRGYEQYF.

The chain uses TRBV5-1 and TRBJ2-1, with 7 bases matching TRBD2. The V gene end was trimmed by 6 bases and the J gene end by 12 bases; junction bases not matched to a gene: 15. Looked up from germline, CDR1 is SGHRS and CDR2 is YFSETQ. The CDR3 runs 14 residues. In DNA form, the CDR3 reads TGCGCCAGCACCCTTAGCGCGGGAGCAAGGGGGCAGTTCTTC. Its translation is CASTLSAGARGQFF.

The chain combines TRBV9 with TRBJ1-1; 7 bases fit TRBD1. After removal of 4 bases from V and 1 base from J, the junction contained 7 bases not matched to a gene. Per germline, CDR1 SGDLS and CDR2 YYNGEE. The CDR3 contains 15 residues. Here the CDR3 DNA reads TGTGCCAGCAGCATCAGGGGGGGTGCGAACACTGAAGCTTTCTTT. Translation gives CASSIRGGANTEAFF.

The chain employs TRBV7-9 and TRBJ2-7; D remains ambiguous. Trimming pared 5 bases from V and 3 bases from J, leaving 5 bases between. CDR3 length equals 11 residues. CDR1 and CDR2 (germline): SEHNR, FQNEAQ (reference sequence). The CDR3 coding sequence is TGTGCCAGCAGCCCACTCTACGAGCAGTACTTC. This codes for CASSPLYEQYF.